Below, one TCR beta chain is given with its context. This sample is drawn from a study of T cell changes during pregnancy in multiple sclerosis. Method: immunoSEQ multiplex PCR; TCRdb's copy keeps in-frame clones and lacks some. The table records tens of thousands of clones, around 93% of them present only once. The CDR3 totals 13 residues. Trimming removed 2 bases from V and 4 bases from J; junction bases left unmatched: 2. The chain carries TRBV5-3 and TRBJ2-5; 7 bases are shared with TRBD2. TRBV5-3 is filed as an ORF, its function uncertain. The TCR originated in a female donor with multiple sclerosis, enrolled in a pregnancy study. The sequenced sample was CD4+ T cells from peripheral blood mononuclear cells, obtained in the second trimester of pregnancy. The CDR3 is CARSLGGRETQYF. The CDR3 DNA sequence: TGTGCCAGAAGCTTAGGCGGGAGAGAGACCCAGTACTTC.